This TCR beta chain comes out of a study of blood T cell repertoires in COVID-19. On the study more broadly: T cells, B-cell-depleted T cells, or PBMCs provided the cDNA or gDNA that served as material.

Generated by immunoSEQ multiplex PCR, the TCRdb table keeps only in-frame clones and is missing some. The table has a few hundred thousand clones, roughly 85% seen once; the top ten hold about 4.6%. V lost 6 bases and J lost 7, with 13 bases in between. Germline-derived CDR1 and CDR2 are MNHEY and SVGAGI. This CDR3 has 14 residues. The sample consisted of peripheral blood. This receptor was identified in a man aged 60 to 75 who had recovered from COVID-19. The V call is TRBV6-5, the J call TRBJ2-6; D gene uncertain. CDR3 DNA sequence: TGTGCCAGCAGCCTCCAGGTGAATGCCAACGTCCTGACTTTC. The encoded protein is CASSLQVNANVLTF.